These 21 T cell receptor beta chains originate from one sample sequenced in a study of T-cell reconstitution after alpha-beta-depleted transplantation in children. This sample's TCRbeta library carried unique molecular identifier barcodes. TCRdb recomputed calls from the PCR reads with MiXCR, one row per CDR3 protein. The sample records some 300,000 distinct CDR3 sequences, roughly a tenth being singletons. The specimen was PBMCs, collected before TCRalphabeta/CD19-depleted stem cell transplant. The receptors originated from a boy in the first two years of life with acute myeloid leukemia, due to receive a stem cell transplant.

Ten or more counts support this clonotype. V usage is TRBV7-6 and J usage is TRBJ2-3, with no clear D. This CDR3 spans 12 amino acids. CDR1 SGHVS and CDR2 FNYEAQ come from the germline V gene. The V and J ends lost 6 bases and 2 bases respectively, with 6 bases between them. CDR3 loop: CASRHPTDTQYF. CDR3 sequence (DNA): TGTGCCAGCAGACATCCCACAGATACGCAGTATTTT.

There are many counts of this clonotype. The CDR3: CASSKVGQGYGYTF. The CDR3 DNA is TGTGCCAGCAGCAAAGTTGGACAGGGCTATGGCTACACCTTC. This sequence joins TRBV21-1 and TRBJ1-2; TRBD1 is taken as the D call from the table, unchecked against the DNA. TRBV21-1 is reported as a pseudogene. The CDR3 loop spans 14 amino acids.

This clonotype was seen only a few times. The chain recombines TRBV7-2 with TRBJ2-5; 13 bases match TRBD2. This CDR3 comprises 17 residues. The junction had 9 bases not matched to a gene; V was cut back by 4 bases and J by 4 bases. Germline V lookup: CDR1 SGHTA, CDR2 FQGNSA. The CDR3 sequence is CASSSGLAGYGRETQYF. The DNA of the CDR3 is TGTGCCAGCAGCTCGGGACTAGCGGGATACGGGAGAGAGACCCAGTACTTC. Combining the CDR3 with reference TRBV7-2 and TRBJ2-5 gives the whole variable domain GAGVSQSPSNKVTEKGKDVELRCDPISGHTALYWYRQSLGQGLEFLIYFQGNSAPDKSGLPSDRFSAERTGGSVSTLTIQRTQQEDSAVYLCASSSGLAGYGRETQYFGPGTRLLVL.

This clonotype occurred many times. V is TRBV24-1 and J is TRBJ2-1, with 8 bases that match TRBD1. Germline CDR1 KGHDR, CDR2 SFDVKD. Germline trimming cut 4 bases from V and 0 bases from J; bases unmatched to any gene: 4. The CDR3 sequence is 16 residues long. CDR3 loop: CATSEHTGGSYNEQFF. The DNA for the CDR3 is TGTGCCACCAGTGAGCATACAGGGGGCTCCTACAATGAGCAGTTCTTC.

For this clonotype: This could be a read error, since a much larger clone is one nucleotide away. The J gene is TRBJ2-1, the V gene TRBV20-1, with 15 nucleotides matching TRBD2. Germline-derived CDR1 and CDR2 are DFQATT and SNEGSKA (reference sequence). The V segment lost 6 bases and the J segment 7 bases; nucleotides outside the gene matches: 7. The CDR3 totals 15 residues. The CDR3 nucleotides are TGCAGTGCAGTGGGACTAGCGGGAGGAGGGAATGAGCAGTTCTTC. This translates into CSAVGLAGGGNEQFF.

This clonotype was observed a few times. The chain recombines TRBV20-1 with TRBJ2-7; 9 nucleotides match TRBD2. From germline, CDR1 is DFQATT and CDR2 SNEGSKA (reference sequence). Trimming took 0 bases from V and 1 from J; bases not matched to a gene: 4. This CDR3 has 15 amino acids. The CDR3 reads CSARENLAGSYEQYF. CDR3 nucleotide sequence: TGCAGTGCTAGAGAGAATCTAGCGGGATCCTACGAGCAGTACTTC.

This clonotype was detected ten times or more. The chain combines TRBV7-3 with TRBJ2-1; TRBD2 matches 15 bases. The J segment lost 4 bases and the V segment lost 1 base, leaving 8 bases of the junction unmatched. The length of the CDR3 is 19 residues. The germline V gene encodes CDR1 SGHTA and CDR2 FQGTGA. The CDR3 loop reads CASSLIPGTSGGSYNEQFF. The CDR3, as DNA: TGTGCCAGCAGCTTAATCCCCGGGACTAGCGGGGGGTCTTACAATGAGCAGTTCTTC. Based on the CDR3 plus reference TRBV7-3 and TRBJ2-1, the full variable domain is GAGVSQTPSNKVTEKGKYVELRCDPISGHTALYWYRQSLGQGPEFLIYFQGTGAADDSGLPNDRFFAVRPEGSVSTLKIQRTERGDSAVYLCASSLIPGTSGGSYNEQFFGPGTRLTVL.

This clonotype was counted only a few times. The chain links TRBV20-1 to TRBJ2-7; D not resolved. Trimming shortened V by 0 bases and J by 4 bases, and 22 bases separated the two germline ends. The CDR3 length is 17 residues. In germline, CDR1 is DFQATT, CDR2 SNEGSKA (reference sequence). The CDR3 sequence is CSARDPADFAYPYEQYF. The DNA for the CDR3 is TGCAGTGCTAGAGATCCAGCCGATTTTGCTTATCCGTACGAGCAGTACTTC.

Regarding this clonotype: Being one base from a much bigger clone, this may be a read error. This chain joins TRBV12-3 or TRBV12-4 and TRBJ2-3, with 7 bases matching TRBD2. V shed 6 bases, J shed 10 bases, and the junction held 10 bases outside the gene matches. This CDR3 has 13 amino acids. CDR3: CASSPPGRDSQYF. The CDR3 DNA reads TGTGCCAGCAGCCCCCCTGGGAGGGATTCGCAGTATTTT.

This clonotype was detected many times. The chain combines TRBV10-3 with TRBJ2-1; unclear D gene. Per the germline V gene, CDR1 is ENHRY and CDR2 is SYGVKD. CDR3 length equals 14 residues. Trimming removed 0 bases from V and 5 bases from J, with 8 bases in between. CDR3 coding DNA: TGTGCCATCAGTGAGTCATTAGCAGACAATGAGCAGTTCTTC. Its protein is CAISESLADNEQFF.

This clonotype was recorded many times. The chain joins TRBV4-2 to TRBJ2-7; the match to TRBD2 covers 10 bases. CDR3 length equals 15 residues. The germline V gene encodes CDR1 LGHNA and CDR2 YNFKEQ. V lost 0 bases and J lost 2; bases outside the gene matches: 1. As DNA, the CDR3 is TGTGCCAGCAGCCAAGATAGCGGGGGGCCCTACGAGCAGTACTTC. Translated, it gives CASSQDSGGPYEQYF.

There are many counts of this clonotype. CDR3 DNA sequence: TGTGCCAGCAGAGCAGGGGCTGGACAGCCCCAGCATTTT. Protein: CASRAGAGQPQHF. The chain is built from TRBV7-8 and TRBJ1-5, with a possible D match to TRBD1 (6 bases). Deletions cut 6 bases from V and 7 bases from J, with 13 bases between. CDR3 size: 13 residues. The germline gives CDR1 SGHVS, CDR2 FQNEAQ.

This clonotype was seen a few times. The chain has TRBV20-1 and TRBJ2-4; 7 bases agree with TRBD1. CDR1 and CDR2 (germline): DFQATT, SNEGSKA (reference sequence). The CDR3 totals 18 residues. V was pared by 0 bases and J by 0 bases, with 11 bases of the junction left unmatched. The CDR3 loop reads CSARDEQGTLLAKNIQYF. In nucleotides, the CDR3 is TGCAGTGCTAGAGATGAACAGGGGACCCTCCTAGCCAAAAACATTCAGTACTTC.

In this sample, this clonotype turned up many times. The chain has TRBV20-1 and TRBJ2-5; possibly TRBD2 for D (5 bases). The CDR3 runs 15 residues. The V end lost 3 bases, the J end lost 7 bases, and 21 bases lay between the germline ends. Germline V CDR1 and CDR2: DFQATT, SNEGSKA (reference sequence). DNA of the CDR3: TGCAGTGCTAGCCTCCTCGAGAGGGTCTTAGGGACCCAGTACTTC. It is translated as CSASLLERVLGTQYF.

This clonotype has at least ten counts. This chain uses TRBV20-1 with TRBJ1-2; weak D call: TRBD1 (5 bases). This CDR3 is built from 16 residues. V was cut by 0 bases and J by 0 bases, with 14 bases left in between. CDR1 and CDR2 (germline): DFQATT, SNEGSKA (reference sequence). CDR3 in DNA: TGCAGTGCTAGAGATCTTGGGACCGAAGCTAACTATGGCTACACCTTC. This gives the protein CSARDLGTEANYGYTF.

This clonotype was seen many times. V is TRBV7-2 and J is TRBJ2-2; TRBD1 matches 8 bases. The CDR3 contains 15 residues. Germline lookup yields CDR1 SGHTA and CDR2 FQGNSA. The V gene end was trimmed by 2 bases and the J gene end by 5 bases; junction bases not matched to a gene: 4. CDR3 region: CASSLRRQGTGELFF. The DNA of the CDR3 is TGTGCCAGCAGCTTACGTCGACAGGGGACCGGGGAGCTGTTTTTT.

This clonotype was counted many times. This chain connects TRBV7-8 to TRBJ1-6; D is unresolved. V lost 6 bases, J lost 6 bases, and 21 bases lay in between. CDR3 length: 17 residues. The germline V gene encodes CDR1 SGHVS and CDR2 FQNEAQ. This chain's CDR3 is CASRPQDGEPSNSPLHF. CDR3 bases: TGTGCCAGCAGACCCCAGGATGGGGAGCCTAGTAATTCACCCCTCCACTTT.

In its sample, this clonotype was seen many times. The chain links TRBV5-1 to TRBJ2-1, with TRBD2 matching over 7 bases. Trimming removed 2 bases from V and 2 bases from J; junction bases left unmatched: 10. The CDR3 runs to 17 residues. Germline V lookup: CDR1 SGHRS, CDR2 YFSETQ. The CDR3 protein is CASSFRPLTSPYNEQFF. The CDR3 region has the DNA TGCGCCAGCAGCTTCCGCCCGTTGACTAGCCCCTACAATGAGCAGTTCTTC. Full variable domain (rest looked up from reference TRBV5-1 and TRBJ2-1): KAGVTQTPRYLIKTRGQQVTLSCSPISGHRSVSWYQQTPGQGLQFLFEYFSETQRNKGNFPGRFSGRQFSNSRSEMNVSTLELGDSALYLCASSFRPLTSPYNEQFFGPGTRLTVL.

The table lists this clonotype with many counts. The chain carries TRBV3-1 and TRBJ2-5, with 8 bases matching TRBD1. The ends lost 5 bases at V and 2 bases at J; junction bases unmatched: 7. The CDR3 runs to 15 residues. CDR1 is LGHDT and CDR2 is YNNKEL in the germline V gene (reference sequence). The CDR3 loop is CASSFLDRGQETQYF. DNA for the CDR3: TGTGCCAGCAGCTTCTTAGACAGGGGACAAGAGACCCAGTACTTC.

This clonotype was counted ten times or more. This rearrangement joins TRBV2 to TRBJ2-2; a possible D gene is TRBD1 (6 bases). This CDR3 is 12 amino acids long. Germline V gives CDR1 SNHLY, CDR2 FYNNEI. Trimming took off 4 bases at V and 6 bases at J, with 6 bases between the two ends. CDR3 sequence reads: CASSGGPGELFF. CDR3 DNA: TGTGCCAGCAGTGGGGGGCCCGGGGAGCTGTTTTTT. Full variable domain (remainder filled in from reference TRBV2 and TRBJ2-2): EPEVTQTPSHQVTQMGQEVILRCVPISNHLYFYWYRQILGQKVEFLVSFYNNEISEKSEIFDDQFSVERPDGSNFTLKIRSTKLEDSAMYFCASSGGPGELFFGEGSRLTVL.

The rearrangement joins TRBV27 to TRBJ2-1, with D uncertain. V dropped 3 bases and J dropped 9 bases, with 12 bases sitting between them. The CDR3 totals 13 residues. Looked up from germline, CDR1 is MNHEY and CDR2 is SMNVEV (reference sequence). The chain's CDR3 is CASSFSRVAEQFF. In nucleotides, the CDR3 is TGTGCCAGCAGTTTCTCTAGGGTGGCTGAGCAGTTCTTC.